This TCR beta chain was sequenced during a study of cytomegalovirus exposure and HLA in healthy donors. Study results and limitations: Analyzed later, association rates of TCRs varied across HLA loci, with DRB1 most and HLA-C fewest.

With respect to this clone: No antigen is known for it.

Healthy bone marrow donors supplied every sample. Amplification used 60 Vbeta primers and 13 Jbeta primers. TCRdb's table, derived via immunoSEQ multiplex PCR, lists solely in-frame clones and lacks some. The sample gives hundreds of thousands of clones, roughly two thirds of which show up once; 2% to 2.5% is in the top ten. V was shortened by 4 bases and J by 3 bases, with 12 bases between the two germline ends. The CDR3 has 14 residues. Germline loops: CDR1 KGHSH, CDR2 LQKENI. Sequencing used PBMCs. The chain combines TRBV18 with TRBJ1-1, with D tentatively TRBD1 (6 bases). The receptor was derived from a female donor in good health and CMV-seronegative. The DNA for the CDR3 is TGTGCCAGCTCACTCCGAGGGGGAGACACTGAAGCTTTCTTT. This sequence encodes CASSLRGGDTEAFF.